Here is one TCR beta chain with its context. The antigen is not known. The healthy adult donors were HIV-negative and reported no recent acute infections or vaccinations. Each donor was a Caucasian adult residing in Nashville, Tennessee. The data originate from a study of shared clonotypes between healthy human individuals. The authors ran unsorted PBMC replicate PCRs on roughly 330 ng DNA, 25,000 to 35,000 T cell genomes. Sequencing was performed with immunoSEQ multiplex PCR; in TCRdb, only in-frame clones are kept and a portion is missing. The sample carries 450,000 to 500,000 clones, 70% to 80% recorded once. CDR1 is SGHTA, CDR2 FQGNSA, per germline. The CDR3 covers 14 residues. The V segment lost 8 bases and the J segment 5 bases; nucleotides outside the gene matches: 6. Study conclusions and caveats: How much donors shared clonotypes was expected to be affected by sequencing depth.

The rearrangement joins TRBV7-2 to TRBJ2-5; the match to TRBD2 covers 12 bases. Sequences were obtained from PBMCs. The clonotype was recovered from a woman aged 40 to 50 in good health. Some clones in this sample may be carry-over from other donors' samples. CDR3 region: CASRRTSGTETQYF. The CDR3 coding sequence is TGTGCCAGCCGTCGGACTAGCGGGACCGAGACCCAGTACTTC.